Below are 4 T cell receptor beta chains sequenced from a single sample in a study of shared clonotypes between healthy human individuals. The protocol was immunoSEQ multiplex PCR, while the TCRdb copy is restricted to in-frame clones and leaves out a portion. The sample lists 2 million to 2.5 million clones, almost 96% occurring once. Sequencing was carried out using naive CD4+ T cells sorted from blood. The subset was: CD45RA+ positively selected. These TCRs come from a man aged 18-30 years in good health.

The V call is TRBV19, the J call TRBJ2-7; the D gene could be TRBD1 or TRBD2 (5 bases each). This CDR3 is built from 13 residues. The V gene's germline CDR1 is LNHDA and CDR2 SQIVND (reference sequence). V lost 4 bases and J 3 bases, leaving 10 bases between the germline ends. For the CDR3, the DNA is TGTGCCAGTAGTACGGGGCCCCACTACGAGCAGTACTTC. Amino acid sequence: CASSTGPHYEQYF.

This clone showed up just a few times. This chain uses TRBV19 with TRBJ1-2, with 10 positions matching TRBD1. This CDR3 spans 13 amino acids. Trimming removed 7 bases from V and 4 bases from J; junction bases left unmatched: 3. Germline loops: CDR1 LNHDA, CDR2 SQIVND (reference sequence). CDR3 sequence reads: CASTWDRGYGYTF. The CDR3 coding sequence is TGTGCCAGTACCTGGGACAGGGGCTATGGCTACACCTTC.

The chain uses TRBV6-1 and TRBJ2-2; no reliable D call. The CDR3 contains 12 residues. V was cut by 8 bases and J by 9 bases, with 13 bases left in between. Germline CDR1 reads MNHNS; CDR2 reads SASEGT. The CDR3 is CASGETIRELFF. The CDR3 nucleotides are TGTGCCAGCGGAGAGACAATCCGGGAGCTGTTTTTT.

The rearrangement uses TRBV19 and TRBJ1-5; D perhaps matches TRBD1 (5 bases). CDR1 and CDR2 from the germline V gene are LNHDA and SQIVND (reference sequence). The CDR3 contains 16 residues. Trimming removed 3 bases from V and 7 bases from J, with 19 bases in between. The CDR3 sequence: CASSIETVWARQPQHF. CDR3 coding DNA: TGTGCCAGTAGTATCGAGACAGTTTGGGCGAGGCAGCCCCAGCATTTT.